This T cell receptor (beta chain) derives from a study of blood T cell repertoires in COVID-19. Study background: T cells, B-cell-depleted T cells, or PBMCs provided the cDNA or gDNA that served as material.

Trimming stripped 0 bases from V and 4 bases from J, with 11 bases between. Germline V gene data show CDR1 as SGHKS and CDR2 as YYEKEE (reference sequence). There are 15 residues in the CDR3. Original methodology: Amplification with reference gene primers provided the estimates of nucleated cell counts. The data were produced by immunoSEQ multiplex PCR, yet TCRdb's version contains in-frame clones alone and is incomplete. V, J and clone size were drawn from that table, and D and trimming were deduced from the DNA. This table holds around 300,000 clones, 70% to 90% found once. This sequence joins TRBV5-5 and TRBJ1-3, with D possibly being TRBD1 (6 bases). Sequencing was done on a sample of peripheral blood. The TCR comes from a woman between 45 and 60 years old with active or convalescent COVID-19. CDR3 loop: CASSLGQDWGNTIYF. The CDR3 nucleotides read TGTGCCAGCAGCTTGGGACAGGACTGGGGAAACACCATATATTTT.